What follows are 5 T cell receptor beta chains derived from one specimen sequenced in a study of T cells in Graves' hyperthyroidism and ophthalmopathy. The investigators amplified TCR beta CDR3 regions from RNA transcripts. The study used the HTBI primer set for a first-round RT-PCR of the TCR CDR3. One entry per CDR3 protein results from TCRdb running MiXCR on the multiplex PCR reads. The sample consists of some 550,000 distinct CDR3 sequences, 16% of them appearing once. Sequenced: blood. The receptors stem from a woman between 40 and 55 years old with Graves' ophthalmopathy.

This clonotype has a handful of counts. The chain employs TRBV6-1 and TRBJ2-1; 8 positions agree with TRBD2. The V segment lost 6 bases and the J segment 5 bases; nucleotides outside the gene matches: 9. The CDR3 is 15 residues long. Germline CDR1 reads MNHNS; CDR2 reads SASEGT. This chain's CDR3 is CASSLGTRTNNEQFF. The CDR3 DNA reads TGTGCCAGCAGCCTAGGGACTAGGACAAACAATGAGCAGTTCTTC.

This clonotype has ten or more counts. The chain recombines TRBV11-2 with TRBJ2-3; 15 bases are shared with TRBD2. V was clipped by 4 bases and J by 3 bases; unmatched bases: 5. Germline CDR1 is SGHAT and CDR2 is FQNNGV. The length of the CDR3 is 17 residues. The CDR3 bases are TGTGCCAGCAGCTCGGGACTAGCGGGAGGAAAAACAGATACGCAGTATTTT. This codes for CASSSGLAGGKTDTQYF.

In the case of this clonotype: Compared with germline, one end of the junction differs, possibly owing to a read error. This chain joins TRBV28 and TRBJ2-5; the D gene is possibly TRBD1 (6 bases). Germline V gene lookup returns CDR1 MDHEN and CDR2 SYDVKM. The CDR3 is made up of 16 amino acids. In DNA form, the CDR3 reads TGTGCCAGCAGTCCACGACAGGCTCTGTACCAAGAGACCCAGTGCTTC. Translating it yields CASSPRQALYQETQCF. Filled out from reference TRBV28 and TRBJ2-5, the complete variable domain reads DVKVTQSSRYLVKRTGEKVFLECVQDMDHENMFWYRQDPGLGLRLIYFSYDVKMKEKGDIPEGYSVSREKKERFSLILESASTNQTSMYLCASSPRQALYQETQCFGPGTRLLVL.

This clonotype was observed at least ten times. The chain links TRBV2 to TRBJ2-1; tentative D call: TRBD1 (6 bases). CDR3 length equals 13 residues. CDR1 is SNHLY, CDR2 FYNNEI, per germline. V was clipped by 7 bases and J by 8 bases, with 15 bases between them. Here the CDR3 reads CASTSPQGHEQFF. CDR3 nucleotide sequence: TGTGCCAGCACCTCGCCGCAGGGGCATGAGCAGTTCTTC.

This clonotype was seen ten or more times. The chain is built from TRBV11-2 and TRBJ2-2, with TRBD1 as a possible D gene (6 bases). Germline values: CDR1 SGHAT, CDR2 FQNNGV. The CDR3 loop spans 19 amino acids. The germline V and J ends were trimmed by 0 bases and 1 base, with 18 bases remaining between them. This CDR3 reads CASSLDPQTGIQNTGELFF. In DNA form, the CDR3 reads TGTGCCAGCAGCTTAGACCCTCAGACAGGAATACAGAACACCGGGGAGCTGTTTTTT.